The clone carrying this T cell receptor (beta chain) came up many times. Amplification of TCR beta CDR3 regions was performed using RNA transcripts as template. RT-PCR in the first round (using the HTBI primer set) targeted the TCR CDR3. TCRdb passed the multiplex PCR reads through MiXCR, listing each CDR3 protein once. The data contain some 370,000 distinct CDR3 sequences, about 15% of them seen just once; the ten biggest clones take up roughly a third. Per the germline V gene, CDR1 is ENHRY and CDR2 is SYGVKD. Germline trimming cut 6 bases from V and 2 bases from J; bases unmatched to any gene: 5. This CDR3 has 14 amino acids. This sample stems from a study of T cells in Graves' hyperthyroidism and ophthalmopathy.

The J gene is TRBJ2-3, the V gene TRBV10-3; 7 bases fit TRBD1. Source material: blood. The TCR was taken from a woman aged 30 to 39 with Graves' hyperthyroidism that later progressed to Graves' ophthalmopathy. The CDR3 loop reads CAIRRDSYTDTQYF. In DNA, the CDR3 is TGTGCCATCAGACGGGACAGCTACACAGATACGCAGTATTTT.